Listed below are T cell receptor beta chains from one sample, sequenced in a study of shared clonotypes between healthy human individuals. Sequencing was performed with immunoSEQ multiplex PCR; in TCRdb, only in-frame clones are kept and a portion is missing. The data show some 500,000 clones, roughly 95% seen once. Sequencing was performed on naive CD4+ T cells sorted from blood. All receptors come from a woman aged 25 to 39 in good health. CDR3s include the opening cysteine and the closing phenylalanine or tryptophan. D genes are given only for firm matches. Not all rows give a size; the values are once, few, many and, for expanded clones, a class.

j_call: TRBJ2-3
v_call: TRBV30
clone_size: NA
d_call: TRBD2
cdr3_nt: TGTGCCTGGAGTGGACTAGCGGGAGTCTTTGGAGATACGCAGTATTTT
cdr3_aa: CAWSGLAGVFGDTQYF

j_call: TRBJ1-2
v_call: TRBV5-5
clone_size: NA
d_call: TRBD1
cdr3_nt: TGTGCCCCGGGACAGGGCCTTTCTAACTATGGCTACACCTTC
cdr3_aa: CAPGQGLSNYGYTF

j_call: TRBJ1-5
v_call: TRBV28
clone_size: NA
d_call: NA
cdr3_nt: TGTGCCAGCAGTTTTTATAGCAATCAGCCCCAGCATTTT
cdr3_aa: CASSFYSNQPQHF

j_call: TRBJ1-2
v_call: TRBV7-8
clone_size: NA
d_call: TRBD1
cdr3_nt: TGTGCCAGCAGCTATAGAGCAGCCCGGACAGGGGGCTATGGCTACACCTTC
cdr3_aa: CASSYRAARTGGYGYTF

j_call: TRBJ2-1
v_call: TRBV5-4
clone_size: NA
d_call: TRBD2
cdr3_nt: TGTGCCAGCAGCTCTACTAGCGGGAACTCCTACAATGAGCAGTTCTTC
cdr3_aa: CASSSTSGNSYNEQFF

j_call: TRBJ1-1
v_call: TRBV28
clone_size: NA
d_call: NA
cdr3_nt: TGTGCCAGCAGGGGACAAATGGGCGTCGCTGAAGCTTTCTTT
cdr3_aa: CASRGQMGVAEAFF

j_call: TRBJ2-7
v_call: TRBV18
clone_size: NA
d_call: TRBD1
cdr3_nt: TGTGCCAGCTCACTGCAGGGGGCGTACGAGCAGTACTTC
cdr3_aa: CASSLQGAYEQYF

j_call: TRBJ2-4
v_call: TRBV7-8
clone_size: NA
d_call: TRBD2
cdr3_nt: TGTGCCAGCAGCCGAACCGGACTAGCGGGAGCCAAAAACATTCAGTACTTC
cdr3_aa: CASSRTGLAGAKNIQYF

j_call: TRBJ1-1
v_call: TRBV2
clone_size: NA
d_call: NA
cdr3_nt: TGTGCCAGCAGTAGAGAGAACACTGAAGCTTTCTTT
cdr3_aa: CASSRENTEAFF

j_call: TRBJ1-5
v_call: TRBV7-9
clone_size: NA
d_call: NA
cdr3_nt: TGTGCCAGCAGCGATATGGGGGGTGCCGGTCAGCCCCAGCATTTT
cdr3_aa: CASSDMGGAGQPQHF

j_call: TRBJ2-5
v_call: TRBV7-2
clone_size: NA
d_call: NA
cdr3_nt: TGTGCCAGCAGCTTTTGGAGGGGAAGGAGGGGGGAGACCCAGTACTTC
cdr3_aa: CASSFWRGRRGETQYF

j_call: TRBJ2-7
v_call: TRBV5-1
clone_size: NA
d_call: TRBD1
cdr3_nt: TGCGCCAGCAGAGGCCGGACAGGGGGTTTCTACGAGCAGTACTTC
cdr3_aa: CASRGRTGGFYEQYF

j_call: TRBJ1-5
v_call: TRBV6-6
clone_size: NA
d_call: NA
cdr3_nt: TGTGCCAGCAGTTACGAAGGAAGCGGCAATCAGCCCCAGCATTTT
cdr3_aa: CASSYEGSGNQPQHF

j_call: TRBJ2-3
v_call: TRBV19
clone_size: NA
d_call: NA
cdr3_nt: TGTGCCAGTAGTATAGTCGGCGCCCCCCCAGATACGCAGTATTTT
cdr3_aa: CASSIVGAPPDTQYF

j_call: TRBJ2-5
v_call: TRBV5-6
clone_size: NA
d_call: TRBD2
cdr3_nt: TGTGCCAGCAGCCCTGTAGCGGGCCTCCAAGAGACCCAGTACTTC
cdr3_aa: CASSPVAGLQETQYF

j_call: TRBJ1-1
v_call: TRBV2
clone_size: NA
d_call: NA
cdr3_nt: TGTGCCAGCAGCCTTACAGGCTACCTCACTGAAGCTTTCTTT
cdr3_aa: CASSLTGYLTEAFF

j_call: TRBJ1-4
v_call: TRBV5-5
clone_size: NA
d_call: NA
cdr3_nt: TGTGCCAGCAGCGAGGGTGAAAAACTGTTTTTT
cdr3_aa: CASSEGEKLFF

j_call: TRBJ2-1
v_call: TRBV2
clone_size: NA
d_call: TRBD2
cdr3_nt: TGTGCCGGTCGGGCGGGAGTAACGTCCTACAATGAGCAGTTCTTC
cdr3_aa: CAGRAGVTSYNEQFF

j_call: TRBJ2-7
v_call: TRBV6-1
clone_size: NA
d_call: TRBD1
cdr3_nt: TGTGCCAGCAGGAGACAGGGCTCCTACGAGCAGTACTTC
cdr3_aa: CASRRQGSYEQYF

j_call: TRBJ2-3
v_call: TRBV7-3
clone_size: once
d_call: NA
cdr3_nt: TGTGCCAGCAGCCGCACAGATACGCAGTATTTT
cdr3_aa: CASSRTDTQYF

j_call: TRBJ1-1
v_call: TRBV5-4
clone_size: NA
d_call: NA
cdr3_nt: TGTGCCAGCAGCTTGGGGCTGGGGAACACTGAAGCTTTCTTT
cdr3_aa: CASSLGLGNTEAFF

j_call: TRBJ2-2
v_call: TRBV7-9
clone_size: NA
d_call: NA
cdr3_nt: TGTGCCGCGTCCCGAGGGGAGCTGTTTTTT
cdr3_aa: CAASRGELFF

j_call: TRBJ1-3
v_call: TRBV25-1
clone_size: NA
d_call: TRBD1
cdr3_nt: TGTGCCAGCAGCCGACAGGGGGACGGAAACACCATATATTTT
cdr3_aa: CASSRQGDGNTIYF

j_call: TRBJ2-7
v_call: TRBV7-9
clone_size: NA
d_call: NA
cdr3_nt: TGTGCCAGCAGCTTCTCTCAGGGAGAGTCTACGAGGCAGTACTTC
cdr3_aa: CASSFSQGESTRQYF

j_call: TRBJ1-5
v_call: TRBV6-1
clone_size: few
d_call: TRBD1
cdr3_nt: TGTGCCAGTAAACAGGGGAAAGGTGGCAATCAGCCCCAGCATTTT
cdr3_aa: CASKQGKGGNQPQHF

j_call: TRBJ2-7
v_call: TRBV4-1
clone_size: NA
d_call: TRBD1
cdr3_nt: TGCGCCAGCAGCCAATTCACCGGGACAGGGGGCGAATACGAGCAGTACTTC
cdr3_aa: CASSQFTGTGGEYEQYF

j_call: TRBJ1-1
v_call: TRBV4-1
clone_size: NA
d_call: TRBD1
cdr3_nt: TGCGCCAGCAGCCACCCGGGACAGGGCTGGCTGAACACTGAAGCTTTCTTT
cdr3_aa: CASSHPGQGWLNTEAFF

j_call: TRBJ2-2
v_call: TRBV5-1
clone_size: NA
d_call: NA
cdr3_nt: TGCGCCAGCAGCCCTGGACAGAACACCGGGGAGCTGTTTTTT
cdr3_aa: CASSPGQNTGELFF

j_call: TRBJ2-7
v_call: TRBV13
clone_size: NA
d_call: NA
cdr3_nt: TGTGCCAGCAGCTTAGGAGGTCAGGGCCCCTACGAGCAGTACTTC
cdr3_aa: CASSLGGQGPYEQYF